The 8 T cell receptor beta chains presented below share a single source sample, sequenced in a study of blood T cell repertoires in COVID-19. Measured with immunoSEQ multiplex PCR; TCRdb has only the in-frame clones, and not every one. Among under 300,000 clones listed, 85% to 90% were seen once. Sequencing was carried out using peripheral blood. These receptors all stem from a man in his 60s with acute or convalescent COVID-19.

The chain employs TRBV5-6 and TRBJ1-2; a weak D match, TRBD1 (6 bases). V dropped 1 base and J dropped 4 bases, with 11 bases sitting between them. Per the germline V gene, CDR1 is SGHDT and CDR2 is YYEEEE. This CDR3 region has 14 residues. The CDR3 DNA is TGTGCCAGCAGCTTGTTGGAACAGGGCTATGGCTACACCTTC. Its translation is CASSLLEQGYGYTF.

This sequence joins TRBV5-1 and TRBJ1-2; D remains ambiguous. Trimming shortened V by 1 base and J by 2 bases, and 6 bases separated the two germline ends. Germline values: CDR1 SGHRS, CDR2 YFSETQ. CDR3 length: 13 amino acids. CDR3 residues: CASSLSVNYGYTF. The CDR3 DNA reads as TGCGCCAGCAGCTTGAGCGTGAACTATGGCTACACCTTC. Combining the CDR3 with reference TRBV5-1 and TRBJ1-2 gives the whole variable domain KAGVTQTPRYLIKTRGQQVTLSCSPISGHRSVSWYQQTPGQGLQFLFEYFSETQRNKGNFPGRFSGRQFSNSRSEMNVSTLELGDSALYLCASSLSVNYGYTFGSGTRLTVV.

The chain carries TRBV6-1 and TRBJ1-4, with D unresolved. V gave up 1 base and J gave up 10 bases, with 16 bases separating them. The germline CDR1 and CDR2 sequences are MNHNS and SASEGT. This CDR3 comprises 15 residues. Written as DNA, the CDR3 is TGTGCCAGCAGTGAAGGAGGGAACCTTCGCCTAAAACTGTTTTTT. This encodes CASSEGGNLRLKLFF.

The V gene is TRBV4-3, the J gene TRBJ1-5; D is perhaps TRBD1 (5 bases). V lost 3 bases, J lost 4 bases, and 13 bases lay in between. Germline V gene data show CDR1 as LGHNA and CDR2 as YSLEER. The CDR3 length is 15 residues. CDR3 sequence (DNA): TGCGCCAGCAGCCAGGGGCCGGTGGGGAATCAGCCCCAGCATTTT. It translates to CASSQGPVGNQPQHF.

The chain recombines TRBV29-1 with TRBJ1-1; D may be TRBD1 (6 bases). Trimming took off 7 bases at V and 2 bases at J, with 14 bases between the two ends. The CDR3 consists of 13 residues. The germline V gene encodes CDR1 SQVTM and CDR2 ANQGSEA. The CDR3 DNA is TGCAGCGCTACGACAGGAGGCAACACTGAAGCTTTCTTT. Its translation is CSATTGGNTEAFF.

This sequence joins TRBV7-2 and TRBJ1-1, with D maybe TRBD1 (6 bases). Germline CDR1 is SGHTA and CDR2 is FQGNSA. The CDR3 extends over 13 amino acids. The V end was cut by 8 bases, the J end by 1 base, with 11 bases between. CDR3 amino acids: CASARGRNTEAFF. The CDR3 DNA sequence: TGTGCCAGCGCCAGGGGAAGGAACACTGAAGCTTTCTTT.

This chain joins TRBV28 and TRBJ2-7; D gene unclear. In germline, CDR1 is MDHEN, CDR2 SYDVKM. The V end was cut by 2 bases, the J end by 4 bases, with 12 bases between. This CDR3 is 14 amino acids long. As DNA, the CDR3 is TGTGCCAGCAGTTTAGGGCCGTACCCTTACGAGCAGTACTTC. Encoded protein: CASSLGPYPYEQYF.

The chain carries TRBV28 and TRBJ2-1; 10 positions agree with TRBD1. V gave up 2 bases and J gave up 6 bases; unmatched junction bases: 13. CDR1 and CDR2 (germline): MDHEN, SYDVKM. CDR3 size: 18 residues. The CDR3 is CASSLDVLGTGVINEQFF. The CDR3 DNA is TGTGCCAGCAGTTTAGATGTCTTGGGGACAGGGGTAATCAATGAGCAGTTCTTC.